Listed below are T cell receptor beta chains from one sample, sequenced in a study of control samples from healthy donors and cancer patients. Clones were read by immunoSEQ multiplex PCR, and TCRdb kept only the in-frame ones, dropping some. Of under 75,000 clones in the sample, 65% to 90% were seen once. The specimen was blood. These receptors were obtained from a man in his forties or fifties in good health. The CDR3 runs from the conserved cysteine through the conserved F or W. D genes are given only for firm matches. Clone size is not always given. Where it is, it says once, few, many or a class for expanded clones.

TRBV7-2,-,-,TRBJ2-4,CASSFRGGANRNIQYF,TGTGCCAGCAGCTTTCGAGGGGGGGCCAATAGAAACATTCAGTACTTC
TRBV5-1,-,-,TRBJ1-6,CASSLGYDSPLHF,TGCGCCAGCAGCTTGGGGTATGATTCACCCCTCCACTTT
TRBV10-3,-,-,TRBJ1-1,CAIAWTGTNTEAFF,TGTGCCATTGCCTGGACGGGAACGAACACTGAAGCTTTCTTT
TRBV10-1,-,-,TRBJ1-4,CASSACRSGTNEKLFF,TGCGCCAGCAGTGCTTGTAGGTCGGGAACTAATGAAAAACTGTTTTTT
TRBV9,-,-,TRBJ2-7,CASSAAAGIQYEQYF,TGTGCCAGCAGCGCGGCAGCAGGGATACAGTACGAGCAGTACTTC
TRBV19,-,TRBD2,TRBJ2-3,CASSPRLASDTQYF,TGTGCCAGTAGTCCACGACTAGCTTCGGATACGCAGTATTTT
TRBV7-2,-,-,TRBJ1-5,CASSLKGINQPQHF,TGTGCCAGCAGCTTAAAGGGGATCAATCAGCCCCAGCATTTT
TRBV24-1,-,-,TRBJ2-2,CATSDPSRNTGELFF,TGTGCCACCAGTGATCCCTCTAGGAACACCGGGGAGCTGTTTTTT
TRBV6-2/TRBV6-3,-,-,TRBJ2-7,CASSGHVGVATGPRSYEQYF,TGTGCCAGCAGTGGACACGTGGGGGTAGCAACAGGGCCAAGATCCTACGAGCAGTACTTC
TRBV28,-,TRBD2,TRBJ2-7,CASRRPSGAYEQYF,TGTGCCAGCAGGCGCCCTAGCGGGGCCTACGAGCAGTACTTC
TRBV6-5,-,-,TRBJ1-1,CASSYRGGEAFF,TGTGCCAGCAGTTACCGGGGGGGTGAAGCTTTCTTT
TRBV5-1,few,-,TRBJ1-5,CASSLTGSNQPQHF,TGCGCCAGCAGCCTCACAGGGAGCAATCAGCCCCAGCATTTT
TRBV4-1,-,-,TRBJ2-3,CASSLRRHTDTQYF,TGCGCCAGCAGCCTACGGCGGCACACAGATACGCAGTATTTT
TRBV6-5,-,-,TRBJ2-3,CASRPGPGSKNTQYF,TGTGCCAGCAGGCCAGGTCCCGGGTCGAAGAATACGCAGTATTTT
TRBV11-2,-,-,TRBJ2-7,CASKVDWPYEQYF,TGTGCCAGCAAGGTAGACTGGCCATACGAGCAGTACTTC
TRBV16,medium-sized,-,TRBJ1-1,CASSLQSSEAFF,TGTGCCAGCAGTCTTCAGAGTAGTGAAGCTTTCTTT
TRBV19,once,-,TRBJ1-6,CASTDNPGPNDSPLHF,TGTGCCAGTACCGACAATCCGGGACCGAATGATTCACCCCTCCACTTT
TRBV7-3,-,-,TRBJ1-2,CASSFGQTGYGYTF,TGTGCCAGCAGCTTCGGGCAGACTGGATATGGCTACACCTTC
TRBV11-2,-,TRBD1,TRBJ1-6,CASSQTGGYNSPLHF,TGTGCCAGCAGCCAGACAGGGGGTTATAATTCACCCCTCCACTTT
TRBV4-2,few,TRBD2,TRBJ2-3,CASSQPSGTSRWGGTDTQYF,TGTGCCAGCAGCCAACCGTCCGGGACTAGCCGCTGGGGGGGCACAGATACGCAGTATTTT
TRBV19,-,-,TRBJ1-5,CASSIDSDNQPQHF,TGTGCCAGTAGTATTGACAGTGACAATCAGCCCCAGCATTTT
TRBV4-2,-,TRBD1,TRBJ1-1,CASSQDSGGTEAFF,TGTGCCAGCAGCCAAGATTCAGGGGGTACTGAAGCTTTCTTT
TRBV6-4,-,TRBD1,TRBJ1-1,CASRKGQGGIQAFF,TGTGCCAGCAGAAAGGGGCAGGGGGGAATCCAAGCTTTCTTT